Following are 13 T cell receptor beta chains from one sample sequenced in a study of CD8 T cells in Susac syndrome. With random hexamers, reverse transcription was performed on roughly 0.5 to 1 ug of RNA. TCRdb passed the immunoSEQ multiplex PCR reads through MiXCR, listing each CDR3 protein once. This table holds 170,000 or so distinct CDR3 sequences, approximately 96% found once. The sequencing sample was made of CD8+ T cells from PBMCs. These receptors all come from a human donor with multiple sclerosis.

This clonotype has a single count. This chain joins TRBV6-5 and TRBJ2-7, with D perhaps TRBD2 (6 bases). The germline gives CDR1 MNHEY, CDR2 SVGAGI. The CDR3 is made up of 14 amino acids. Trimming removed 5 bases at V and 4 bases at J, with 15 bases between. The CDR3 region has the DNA TGTGCCAGCAGTAAACCGGGACTGACGTACGAGCAGTACTTC. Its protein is CASSKPGLTYEQYF.

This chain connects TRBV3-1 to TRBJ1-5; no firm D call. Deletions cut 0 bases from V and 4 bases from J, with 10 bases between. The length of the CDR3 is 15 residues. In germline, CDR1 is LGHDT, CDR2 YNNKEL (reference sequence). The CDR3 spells CASSQDPAGNQPQHF. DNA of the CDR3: TGTGCCAGCAGCCAAGATCCGGCGGGAAATCAGCCCCAGCATTTT.

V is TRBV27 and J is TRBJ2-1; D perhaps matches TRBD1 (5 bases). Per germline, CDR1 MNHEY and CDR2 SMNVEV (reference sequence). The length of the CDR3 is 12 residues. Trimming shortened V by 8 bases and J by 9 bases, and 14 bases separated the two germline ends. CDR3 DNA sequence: TGTGCCAGCTCCAGAGAAAGGGGTGAGCAGTTCTTC. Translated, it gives CASSRERGEQFF.

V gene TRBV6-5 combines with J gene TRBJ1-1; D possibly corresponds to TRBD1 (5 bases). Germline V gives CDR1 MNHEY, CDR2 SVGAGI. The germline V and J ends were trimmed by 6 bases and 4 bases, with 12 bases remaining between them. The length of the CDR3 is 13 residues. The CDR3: CASRSGGSTEAFF. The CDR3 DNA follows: TGTGCCAGCAGATCTGGGGGGAGCACTGAAGCTTTCTTT.

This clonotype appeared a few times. Written as DNA, the CDR3 is TGTGCCAGCAGCTTGGTGGGGGGCTACACCTTC. Amino acids: CASSLVGGYTF. This chain links TRBV5-6 with TRBJ1-2; D gene uncertain. CDR1 and CDR2 from the germline V gene are SGHDT and YYEEEE. V lost 0 bases, J lost 8 bases, and 5 bases lay in between. The CDR3 has 11 residues.

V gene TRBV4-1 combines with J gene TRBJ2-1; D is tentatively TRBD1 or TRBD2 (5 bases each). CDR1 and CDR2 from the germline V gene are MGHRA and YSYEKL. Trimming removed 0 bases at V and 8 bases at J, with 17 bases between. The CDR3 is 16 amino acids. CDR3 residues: CASSQDLRSWGHEQFF. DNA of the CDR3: TGCGCCAGCAGCCAAGATCTTCGGTCATGGGGACATGAGCAGTTCTTC.

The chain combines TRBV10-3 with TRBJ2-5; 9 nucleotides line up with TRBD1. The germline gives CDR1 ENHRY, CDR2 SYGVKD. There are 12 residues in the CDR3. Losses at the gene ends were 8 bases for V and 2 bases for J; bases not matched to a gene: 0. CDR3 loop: CAIGTGQETQYF. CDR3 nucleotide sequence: TGTGCCATCGGGACAGGGCAAGAGACCCAGTACTTC.

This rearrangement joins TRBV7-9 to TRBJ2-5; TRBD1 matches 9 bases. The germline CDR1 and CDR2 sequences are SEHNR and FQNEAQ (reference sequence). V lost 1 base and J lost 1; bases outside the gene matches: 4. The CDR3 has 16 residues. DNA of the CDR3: TGTGCCAGCAGCTTAGTAGGGACAGGGATCCAAGAGACCCAGTACTTC. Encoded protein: CASSLVGTGIQETQYF.

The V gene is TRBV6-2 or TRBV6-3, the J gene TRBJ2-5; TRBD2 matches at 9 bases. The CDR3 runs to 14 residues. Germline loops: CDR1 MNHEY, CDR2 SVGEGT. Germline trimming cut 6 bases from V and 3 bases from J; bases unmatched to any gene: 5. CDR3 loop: CASRTRLAEETQYF. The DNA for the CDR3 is TGTGCCAGCAGGACCCGACTAGCGGAAGAGACCCAGTACTTC.

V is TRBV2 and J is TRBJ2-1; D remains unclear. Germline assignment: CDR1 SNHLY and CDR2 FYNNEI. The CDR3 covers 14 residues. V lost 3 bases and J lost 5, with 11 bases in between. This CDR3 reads CASSDYIPNNEQFF. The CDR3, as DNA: TGTGCCAGCAGTGACTACATTCCAAACAATGAGCAGTTCTTC.

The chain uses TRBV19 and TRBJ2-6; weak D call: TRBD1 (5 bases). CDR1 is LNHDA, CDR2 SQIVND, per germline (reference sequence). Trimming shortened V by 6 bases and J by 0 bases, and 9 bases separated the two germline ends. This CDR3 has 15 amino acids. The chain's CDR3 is CASRTGPSGANVLTF. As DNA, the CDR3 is TGTGCCAGTAGAACAGGACCCTCTGGGGCCAACGTCCTGACTTTC. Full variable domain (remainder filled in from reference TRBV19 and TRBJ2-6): DGGITQSPKYLFRKEGQNVTLSCEQNLNHDAMYWYRQDPGQGLRLIYYSQIVNDFQKGDIAEGYSVSREKKESFPLTVTSAQKNPTAFYLCASRTGPSGANVLTFGAGSRLTVL.

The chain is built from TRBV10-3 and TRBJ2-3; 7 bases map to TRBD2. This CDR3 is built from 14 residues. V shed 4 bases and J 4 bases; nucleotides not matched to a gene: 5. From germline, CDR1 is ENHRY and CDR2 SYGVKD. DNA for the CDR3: TGTGCCATCAGTGGGACTAGTCCCCCAGATACGCAGTATTTT. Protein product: CAISGTSPPDTQYF.

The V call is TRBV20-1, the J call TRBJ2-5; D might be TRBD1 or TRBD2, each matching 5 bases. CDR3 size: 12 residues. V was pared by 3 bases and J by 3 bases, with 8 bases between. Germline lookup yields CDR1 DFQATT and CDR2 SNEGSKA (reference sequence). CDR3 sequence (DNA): TGCAGTGCTAGCGGGACCGAAGAGACCCAGTACTTC. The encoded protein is CSASGTEETQYF.